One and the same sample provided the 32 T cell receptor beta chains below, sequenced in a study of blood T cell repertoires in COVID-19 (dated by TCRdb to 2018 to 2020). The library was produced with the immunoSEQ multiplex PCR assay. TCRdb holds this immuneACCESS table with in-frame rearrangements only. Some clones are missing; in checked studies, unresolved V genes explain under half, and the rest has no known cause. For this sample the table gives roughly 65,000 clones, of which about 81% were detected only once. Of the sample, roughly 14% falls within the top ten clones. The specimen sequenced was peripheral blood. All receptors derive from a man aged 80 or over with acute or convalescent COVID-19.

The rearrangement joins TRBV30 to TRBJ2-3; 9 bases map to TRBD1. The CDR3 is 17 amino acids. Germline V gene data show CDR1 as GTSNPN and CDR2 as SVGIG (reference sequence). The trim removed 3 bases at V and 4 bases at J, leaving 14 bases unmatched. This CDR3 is CAWSLYRDREKSDTQYF. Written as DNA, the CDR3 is TGTGCCTGGAGCCTTTACCGGGACAGGGAAAAATCAGATACGCAGTATTTT.

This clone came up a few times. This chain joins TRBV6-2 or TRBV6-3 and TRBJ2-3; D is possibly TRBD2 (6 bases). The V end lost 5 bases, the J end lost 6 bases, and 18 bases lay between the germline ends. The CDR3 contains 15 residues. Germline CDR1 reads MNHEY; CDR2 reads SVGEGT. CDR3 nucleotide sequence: TGTGCCAGCAGTCAACTAGCTACCCGGGGGGATACGCAGTATTTT. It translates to CASSQLATRGDTQYF.

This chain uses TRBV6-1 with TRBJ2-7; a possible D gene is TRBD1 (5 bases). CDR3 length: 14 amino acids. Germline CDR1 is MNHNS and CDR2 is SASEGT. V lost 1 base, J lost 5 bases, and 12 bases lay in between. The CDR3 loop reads CASSEGAGSNEQYF. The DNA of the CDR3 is TGTGCCAGCAGTGAAGGGGCAGGGTCGAACGAGCAGTACTTC.

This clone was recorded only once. CDR3 in amino acids: CASSRLAGAPDTQYF. Here the CDR3 DNA reads TGTGCCAGCAGCCGACTAGCGGGGGCCCCAGATACGCAGTATTTT. The chain combines TRBV3-1 (or the pseudogene TRBV3-2) with TRBJ2-3, with 12 bases fitting TRBD2. V was clipped by 4 bases and J by 4 bases; unmatched bases: 3. The CDR3 extends over 15 amino acids. The germline gives CDR1 LGHDT, CDR2 YNNKEL (reference sequence).

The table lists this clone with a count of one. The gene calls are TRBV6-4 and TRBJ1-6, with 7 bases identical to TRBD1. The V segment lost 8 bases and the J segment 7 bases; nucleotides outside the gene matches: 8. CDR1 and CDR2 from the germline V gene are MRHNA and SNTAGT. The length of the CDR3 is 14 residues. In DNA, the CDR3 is TGTGCCAGCCGAACCGGGACAGCCAATTCACCCCTCCACTTT. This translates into CASRTGTANSPLHF.

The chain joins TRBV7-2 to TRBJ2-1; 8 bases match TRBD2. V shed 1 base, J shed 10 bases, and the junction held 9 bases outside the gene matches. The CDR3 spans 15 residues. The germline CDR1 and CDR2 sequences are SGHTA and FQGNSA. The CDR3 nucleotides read TGTGCCAGCAGCTTAGAGGGACTAGGGCTTCAGGAGCAGTTCTTC. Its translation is CASSLEGLGLQEQFF.

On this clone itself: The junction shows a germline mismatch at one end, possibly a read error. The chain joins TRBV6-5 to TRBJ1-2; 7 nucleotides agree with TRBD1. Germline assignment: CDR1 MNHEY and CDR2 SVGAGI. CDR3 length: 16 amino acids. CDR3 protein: CASSNSLRQGVRGYTF. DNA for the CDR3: TGTGCCAGCAGTAACTCACTCCGACAGGGTGTTAGGGGCTACACCTTC.

DNA of the CDR3: TGTGCCAGCAGCTTAACACCGGGACAGCCGACCACAGATACGCAGTATTTT. Protein product: CASSLTPGQPTTDTQYF. The genes are TRBV7-3 and TRBJ2-3; the match to TRBD1 covers 7 bases. CDR1 is SGHTA and CDR2 is FQGTGA in the germline V gene. CDR3 length: 17 amino acids. With V trimmed by 0 bases and J by 2 bases, 8 bases remained unmatched.

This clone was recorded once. CDR3 DNA sequence: TGCGCCAGCAGTGAGTCTCAGGGTAAGTACAATTCACCCCTCCACTTT. Translation gives CASSESQGKYNSPLHF. The chain recombines TRBV10-1 with TRBJ1-6; a weak D match, TRBD1 (5 bases). CDR3 size: 16 residues. V lost 0 bases to trimming and J lost 7 bases, with 13 bases between them. Germline CDR1 and CDR2: WNHNN and SYGVQD (reference sequence).

CDR3 amino acids: CASSSLAGGHTQYF. CDR3 nucleotide sequence: TGTGCCAGTAGTAGCCTAGCGGGGGGACATACGCAGTATTTT. The V call is TRBV19, the J call TRBJ2-3, with 11 nucleotides matching TRBD2. Germline CDR1 LNHDA, CDR2 SQIVND (reference sequence). The V and J ends lost 4 bases and 7 bases, in that order; junction bases with no gene match: 4. The CDR3 loop spans 14 amino acids.

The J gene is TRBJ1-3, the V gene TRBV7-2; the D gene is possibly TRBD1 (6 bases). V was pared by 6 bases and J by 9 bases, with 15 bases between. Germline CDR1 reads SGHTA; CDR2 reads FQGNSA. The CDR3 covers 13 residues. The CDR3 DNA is TGTGCCAGCAGGGACAGTCCCGGAGGCACCATATATTTT. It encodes CASRDSPGGTIYF.

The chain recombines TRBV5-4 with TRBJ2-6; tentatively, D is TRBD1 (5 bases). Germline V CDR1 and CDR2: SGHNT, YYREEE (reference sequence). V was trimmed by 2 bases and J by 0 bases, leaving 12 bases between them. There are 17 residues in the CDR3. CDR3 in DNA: TGTGCCAGCAGCTTTAGCAGGGTCTACTCTGGGGCCAACGTCCTGACTTTC. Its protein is CASSFSRVYSGANVLTF.

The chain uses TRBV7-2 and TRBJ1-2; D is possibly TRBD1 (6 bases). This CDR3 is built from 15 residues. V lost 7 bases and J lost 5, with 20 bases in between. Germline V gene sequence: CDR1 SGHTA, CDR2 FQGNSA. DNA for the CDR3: TGTGCCAGCAAGCTAGGGCTGGGGGCGGCTTATGGCTACACCTTC. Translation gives CASKLGLGAAYGYTF.

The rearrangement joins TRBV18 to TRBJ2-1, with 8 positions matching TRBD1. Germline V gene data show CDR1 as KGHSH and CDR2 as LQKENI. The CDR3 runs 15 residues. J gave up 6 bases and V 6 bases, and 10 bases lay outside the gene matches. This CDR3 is CASSLDRASGNEQFF. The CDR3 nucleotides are TGTGCCAGCTCTCTGGACAGGGCTTCTGGCAATGAGCAGTTCTTC.

CDR3 residues: CASSLEQGNSPLHF. CDR3 bases: TGTGCCAGCAGCTTGGAACAGGGTAATTCACCCCTCCACTTT. The chain is built from TRBV5-4 and TRBJ1-6, with D maybe TRBD1 (6 bases). CDR3 length: 14 residues. CDR1 and CDR2 from the germline V gene are SGHNT and YYREEE (reference sequence). The ends were cut back, 0 bases at V and 6 bases at J, with 7 bases in the middle.

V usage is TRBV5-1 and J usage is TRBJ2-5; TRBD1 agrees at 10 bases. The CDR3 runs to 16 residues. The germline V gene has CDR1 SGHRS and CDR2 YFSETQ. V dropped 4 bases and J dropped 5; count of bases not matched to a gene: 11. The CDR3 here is CASSPVGTGAGETQYF. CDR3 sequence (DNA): TGCGCCAGCAGCCCTGTTGGGACAGGGGCTGGTGAGACCCAGTACTTC.

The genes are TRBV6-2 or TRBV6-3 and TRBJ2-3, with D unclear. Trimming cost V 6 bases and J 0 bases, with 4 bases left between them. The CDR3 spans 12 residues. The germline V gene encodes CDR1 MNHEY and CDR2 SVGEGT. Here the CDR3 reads CASSSSTDTQYF. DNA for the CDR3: TGTGCCAGCAGCTCTAGCACAGATACGCAGTATTTT.

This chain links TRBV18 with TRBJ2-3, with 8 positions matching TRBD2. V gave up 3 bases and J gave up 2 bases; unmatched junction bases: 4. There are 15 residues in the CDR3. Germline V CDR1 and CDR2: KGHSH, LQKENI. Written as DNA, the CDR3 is TGTGCCAGCTCACCGGCTAGCGGGCTCACAGATACGCAGTATTTT. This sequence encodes CASSPASGLTDTQYF.

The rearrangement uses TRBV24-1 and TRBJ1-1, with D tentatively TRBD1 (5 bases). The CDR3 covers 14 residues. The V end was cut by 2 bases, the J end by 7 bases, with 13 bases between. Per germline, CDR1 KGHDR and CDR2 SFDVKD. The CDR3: CATSDYSQGFEAFF. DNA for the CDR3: TGTGCCACCAGTGATTACTCCCAGGGTTTTGAAGCTTTCTTT.

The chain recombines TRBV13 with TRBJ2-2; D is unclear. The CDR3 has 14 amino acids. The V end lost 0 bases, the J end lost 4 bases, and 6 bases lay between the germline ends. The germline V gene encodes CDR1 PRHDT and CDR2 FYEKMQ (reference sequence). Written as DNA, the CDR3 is TGTGCCAGCAGCTTAGGAGCCGGCACCGGGGAGCTGTTTTTT. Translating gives CASSLGAGTGELFF.

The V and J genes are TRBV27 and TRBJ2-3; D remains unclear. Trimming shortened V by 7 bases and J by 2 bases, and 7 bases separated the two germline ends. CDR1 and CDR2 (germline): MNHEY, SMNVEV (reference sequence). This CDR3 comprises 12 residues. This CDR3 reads CASKRSTDTQYF. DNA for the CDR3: TGTGCCAGCAAGCGATCCACAGATACGCAGTATTTT.

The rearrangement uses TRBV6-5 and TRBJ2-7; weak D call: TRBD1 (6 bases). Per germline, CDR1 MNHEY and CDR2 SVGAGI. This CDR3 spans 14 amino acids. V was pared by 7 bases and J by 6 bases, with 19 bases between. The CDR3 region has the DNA TGTGCCAGCAATCAACCTGGACAGTCAAGCGAGCAGTACTTC. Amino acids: CASNQPGQSSEQYF.

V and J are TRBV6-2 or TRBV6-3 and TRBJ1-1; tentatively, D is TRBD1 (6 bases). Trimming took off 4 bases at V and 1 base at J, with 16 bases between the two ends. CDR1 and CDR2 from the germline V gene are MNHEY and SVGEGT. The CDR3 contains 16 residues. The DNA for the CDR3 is TGTGCCAGCAGTTCTCAGGGGCCTGATGGGAACACTGAAGCTTTCTTT. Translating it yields CASSSQGPDGNTEAFF.

CDR3 amino acids: CASSVELPYQETQYF. The CDR3 nucleotides are TGTGCCAGCAGCGTAGAACTCCCGTACCAAGAGACCCAGTACTTC. The chain carries TRBV9 and TRBJ2-5; D is unresolved. In germline, CDR1 is SGDLS, CDR2 YYNGEE. The germline V and J ends were trimmed by 0 bases and 0 bases, with 9 bases remaining between them. The CDR3 loop spans 15 amino acids.

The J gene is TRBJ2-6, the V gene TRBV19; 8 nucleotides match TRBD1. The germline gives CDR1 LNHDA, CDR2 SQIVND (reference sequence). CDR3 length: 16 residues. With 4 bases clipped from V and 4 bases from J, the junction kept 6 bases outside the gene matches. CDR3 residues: CASSKRDRIGANVLTF. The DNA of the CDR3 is TGTGCCAGTAGTAAAAGGGACAGGATAGGGGCCAACGTCCTGACTTTC.

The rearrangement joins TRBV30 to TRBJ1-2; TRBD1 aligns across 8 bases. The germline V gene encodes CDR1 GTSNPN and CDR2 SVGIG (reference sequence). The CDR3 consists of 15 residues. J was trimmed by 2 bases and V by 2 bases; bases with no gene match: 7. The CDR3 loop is CAWSIGQGWNYGYTF. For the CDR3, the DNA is TGTGCCTGGAGTATTGGACAGGGTTGGAACTATGGCTACACCTTC.

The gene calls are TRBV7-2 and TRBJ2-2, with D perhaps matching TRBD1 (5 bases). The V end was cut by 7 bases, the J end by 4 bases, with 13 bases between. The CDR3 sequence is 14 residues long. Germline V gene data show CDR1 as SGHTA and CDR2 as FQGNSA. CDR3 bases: TGTGCCAGCACCCCCGAAGGGGCCACCGGGGAGCTGTTTTTT. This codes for CASTPEGATGELFF.

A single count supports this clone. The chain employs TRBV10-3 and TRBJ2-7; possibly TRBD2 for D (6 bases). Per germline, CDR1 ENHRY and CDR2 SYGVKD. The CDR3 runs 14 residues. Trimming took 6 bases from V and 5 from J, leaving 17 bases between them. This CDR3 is CAISYSGPWDEQYF. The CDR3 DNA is TGTGCCATCAGCTATAGCGGCCCGTGGGACGAGCAGTACTTC.

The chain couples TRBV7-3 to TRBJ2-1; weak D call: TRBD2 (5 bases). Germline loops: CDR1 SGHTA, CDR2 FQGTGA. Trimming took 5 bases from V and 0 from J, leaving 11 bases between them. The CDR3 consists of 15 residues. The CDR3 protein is CASSPLGSSYNEQFF. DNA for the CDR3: TGTGCCAGCAGCCCCCTGGGGAGCTCCTACAATGAGCAGTTCTTC.

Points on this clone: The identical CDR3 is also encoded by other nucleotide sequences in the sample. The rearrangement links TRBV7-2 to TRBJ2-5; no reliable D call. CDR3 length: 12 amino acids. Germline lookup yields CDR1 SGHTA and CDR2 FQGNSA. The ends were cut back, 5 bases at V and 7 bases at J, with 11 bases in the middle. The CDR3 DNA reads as TGTGCCAGCAGCCTTACCCCGGGGACCCAGTACTTC. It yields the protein CASSLTPGTQYF. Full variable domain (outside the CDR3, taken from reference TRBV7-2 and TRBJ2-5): GAGVSQSPSNKVTEKGKDVELRCDPISGHTALYWYRQSLGQGLEFLIYFQGNSAPDKSGLPSDRFSAERTGGSVSTLTIQRTQQEDSAVYLCASSLTPGTQYFGPGTRLLVL.

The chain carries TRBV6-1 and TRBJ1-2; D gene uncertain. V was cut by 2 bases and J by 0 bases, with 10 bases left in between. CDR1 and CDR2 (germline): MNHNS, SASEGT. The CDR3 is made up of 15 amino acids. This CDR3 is CASSELPGANYGYTF. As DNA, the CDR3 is TGTGCCAGCAGTGAATTGCCCGGAGCTAACTATGGCTACACCTTC.

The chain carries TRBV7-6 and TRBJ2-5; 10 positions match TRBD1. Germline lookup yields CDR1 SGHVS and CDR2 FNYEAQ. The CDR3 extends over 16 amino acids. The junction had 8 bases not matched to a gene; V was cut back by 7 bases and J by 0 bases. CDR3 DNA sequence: TGTGCCAGCACAGCGGAGGGACAGGGGCACCAAGAGACCCAGTACTTC. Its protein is CASTAEGQGHQETQYF.